Below are 5 T cell receptor beta chains sequenced from a single sample in a study of CD4+ T cells in melanoma. Generated by immunoSEQ multiplex PCR, the TCRdb table keeps only in-frame clones and is missing some. The table lists 110,000 to 150,000 clones, 80% to 95% of them singletons, with less than 2% in the top ten. The origin of the receptors is a human donor with melanoma.

Points on this clone: Within the sample, other DNA sequences also encode this same CDR3. This chain connects TRBV5-4 to TRBJ1-2, with D hard to call. The CDR3 consists of 14 residues. Germline V CDR1 and CDR2: SGHNT, YYREEE (reference sequence). Between the trimmed V and J ends, which lost 1 base and 1 base, there was a span of 8 bases. The CDR3 DNA is TGTGCCAGCAGCTTGCGTGGCTTTAACTATGGCTACACCTTC. Protein product: CASSLRGFNYGYTF.

The genes are TRBV5-8 and TRBJ1-5; D is perhaps TRBD1 (6 bases). V was cut by 5 bases and J by 6 bases, with 21 bases left in between. This CDR3 is built from 16 residues. CDR1 is SGHTS and CDR2 is YDEGEE in the germline V gene. In DNA, the CDR3 is TGTGCCAGCAGTCCGGCTCGGGGGCAAGTCGTTCAGCCCCAGCATTTT. Its protein product is CASSPARGQVVQPQHF.

CDR3 sequence reads: CSVGRGSGTNEKLFF. The CDR3 nucleotides are TGCAGCGTGGGGCGGGGATCTGGAACTAATGAAAAACTGTTTTTT. J is TRBJ1-4 and V is TRBV29-1; D is possibly TRBD1 (5 bases). The CDR3 runs to 15 residues. The germline gives CDR1 SQVTM, CDR2 ANQGSEA. V dropped 6 bases and J dropped 1 base, with 15 bases sitting between them. Drawing the rest from reference TRBV29-1 and TRBJ1-4, the complete variable domain is SAVISQKPSRDICQRGTSLTIQCQVDSQVTMMFWYRQQPGQSLTLIATANQGSEATYESGFVIDKFPISRPNLTFSTLTVSNMSPEDSSIYLCSVGRGSGTNEKLFFGSGTQLSVL.

The rearrangement uses TRBV9 and TRBJ2-7; D possibly corresponds to TRBD2 (5 bases). Germline CDR1 SGDLS, CDR2 YYNGEE. Trimming removed 0 bases from V and 3 bases from J, with 10 bases in between. CDR3 length: 14 residues. The CDR3 protein is CASSVDLAGYEQYF. The CDR3 coding sequence is TGTGCCAGCAGCGTAGATCTTGCGGGCTACGAGCAGTACTTC.

The chain has TRBV5-5 and TRBJ1-3, with D possibly matching TRBD1 (6 bases). From germline, CDR1 is SGHKS and CDR2 YYEKEE (reference sequence). This CDR3 is built from 14 residues. With 4 bases removed from V and 1 base from J, the gap between germline ends came to 9 bases. The CDR3 DNA reads as TGTGCCAGCAGCAGCGGGACATCTGGAAACACCATATATTTT. This codes for CASSSGTSGNTIYF.